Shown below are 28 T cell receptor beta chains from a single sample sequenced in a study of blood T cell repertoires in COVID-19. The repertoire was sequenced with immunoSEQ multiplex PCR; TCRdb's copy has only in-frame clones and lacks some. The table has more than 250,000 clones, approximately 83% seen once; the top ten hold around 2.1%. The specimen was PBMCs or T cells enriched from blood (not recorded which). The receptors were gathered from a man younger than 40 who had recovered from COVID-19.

The CDR3 region is CASRKGTEAFF. The CDR3 DNA is TGTGCCAGCAGAAAGGGGACTGAAGCTTTCTTT. The gene calls are TRBV12-3 or TRBV12-4 and TRBJ1-1; possible D gene TRBD1, 5 bases. The length of the CDR3 is 11 residues. Between the trimmed V and J ends, which lost 6 bases and 5 bases, there was a span of 7 bases.

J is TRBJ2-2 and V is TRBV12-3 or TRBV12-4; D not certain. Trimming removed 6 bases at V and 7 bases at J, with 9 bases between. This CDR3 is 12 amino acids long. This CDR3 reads CASSPLRGELFF. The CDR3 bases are TGTGCCAGCAGCCCTCTCCGCGGGGAGCTGTTTTTT.

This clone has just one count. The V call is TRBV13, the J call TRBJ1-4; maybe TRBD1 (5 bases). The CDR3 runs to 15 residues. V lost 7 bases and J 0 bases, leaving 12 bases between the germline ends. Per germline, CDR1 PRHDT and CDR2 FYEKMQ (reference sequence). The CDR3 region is CASTAGGATNEKLFF. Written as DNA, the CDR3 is TGTGCCAGCACTGCGGGGGGGGCAACTAATGAAAAACTGTTTTTT.

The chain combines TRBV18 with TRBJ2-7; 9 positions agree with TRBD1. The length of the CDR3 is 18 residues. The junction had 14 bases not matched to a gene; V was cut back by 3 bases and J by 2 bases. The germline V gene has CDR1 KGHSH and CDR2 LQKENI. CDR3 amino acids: CASSPDEPPGQGTYEQYF. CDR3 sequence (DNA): TGTGCCAGCTCACCCGATGAACCCCCGGGACAGGGCACCTACGAGCAGTACTTC.

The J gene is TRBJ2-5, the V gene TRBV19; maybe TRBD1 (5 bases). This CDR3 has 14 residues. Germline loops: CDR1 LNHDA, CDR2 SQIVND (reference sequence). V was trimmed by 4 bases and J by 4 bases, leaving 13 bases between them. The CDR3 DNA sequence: TGTGCCAGTAGTACCCAGGGTGGGCGAGAGACCCAGTACTTC. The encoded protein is CASSTQGGRETQYF.

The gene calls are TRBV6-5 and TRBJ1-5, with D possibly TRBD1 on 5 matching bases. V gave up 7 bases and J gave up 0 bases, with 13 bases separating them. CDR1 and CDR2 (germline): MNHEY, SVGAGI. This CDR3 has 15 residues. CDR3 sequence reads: CASNDWGDSNQPQHF. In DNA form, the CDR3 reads TGTGCCAGCAACGACTGGGGGGATAGCAATCAGCCCCAGCATTTT.

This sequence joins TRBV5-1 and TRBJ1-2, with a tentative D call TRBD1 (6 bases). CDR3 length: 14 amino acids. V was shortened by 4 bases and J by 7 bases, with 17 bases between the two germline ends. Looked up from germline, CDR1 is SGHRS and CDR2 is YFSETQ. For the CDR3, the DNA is TGCGCCAGCAGCCCTGAAGGCAGGGGCAGTGGCTACACCTTC. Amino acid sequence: CASSPEGRGSGYTF.

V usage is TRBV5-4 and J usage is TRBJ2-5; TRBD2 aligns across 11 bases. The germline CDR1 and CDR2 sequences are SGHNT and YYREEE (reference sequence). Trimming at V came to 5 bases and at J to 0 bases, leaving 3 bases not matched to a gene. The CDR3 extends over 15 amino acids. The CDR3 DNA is TGTGCCAGCAGTTGGACTAGCGGGCACCAAGAGACCCAGTACTTC. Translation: CASSWTSGHQETQYF.

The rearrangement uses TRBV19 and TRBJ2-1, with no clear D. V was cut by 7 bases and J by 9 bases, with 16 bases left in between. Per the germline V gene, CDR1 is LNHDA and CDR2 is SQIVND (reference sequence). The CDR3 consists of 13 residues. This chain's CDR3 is CASTASSWAEQFF. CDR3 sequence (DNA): TGTGCCAGTACCGCCTCCTCCTGGGCTGAGCAGTTCTTC.

This CDR3 reads CAIPVGGLGYGYTF. CDR3 in DNA: TGTGCCATCCCCGTCGGGGGTTTGGGGTATGGCTACACCTTC. The chain is built from TRBV10-3 and TRBJ1-2; maybe TRBD1 (5 bases). V lost 8 bases to trimming and J lost 5 bases, with 18 bases between them. Germline lookup yields CDR1 ENHRY and CDR2 SYGVKD. CDR3 length equals 14 residues.

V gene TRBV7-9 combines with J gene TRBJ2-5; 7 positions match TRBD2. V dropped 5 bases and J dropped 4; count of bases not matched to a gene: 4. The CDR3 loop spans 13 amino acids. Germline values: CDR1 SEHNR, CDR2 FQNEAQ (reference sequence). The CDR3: CASSPGGSETQYF. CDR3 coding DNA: TGTGCCAGCAGCCCCGGGGGGTCAGAGACCCAGTACTTC. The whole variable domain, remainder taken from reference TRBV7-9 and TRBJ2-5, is DTGVSQNPRHKITKRGQNVTFRCDPISEHNRLYWYRQTLGQGPEFLTYFQNEAQLEKSRLLSDRFSAERPKGSFSTLEIQRTEQGDSAMYLCASSPGGSETQYFGPGTRLLVL.

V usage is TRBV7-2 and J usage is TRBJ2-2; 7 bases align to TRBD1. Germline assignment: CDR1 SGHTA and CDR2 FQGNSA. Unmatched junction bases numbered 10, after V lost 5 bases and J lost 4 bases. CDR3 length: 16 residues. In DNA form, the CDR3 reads TGTGCCAGCAGCATGGGTCAGGGGGTTTCCACCGGGGAGCTGTTTTTT. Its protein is CASSMGQGVSTGELFF. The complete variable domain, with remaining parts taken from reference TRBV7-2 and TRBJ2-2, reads GAGVSQSPSNKVTEKGKDVELRCDPISGHTALYWYRQSLGQGLEFLIYFQGNSAPDKSGLPSDRFSAERTGGSVSTLTIQRTQQEDSAVYLCASSMGQGVSTGELFFGEGSRLTVL.

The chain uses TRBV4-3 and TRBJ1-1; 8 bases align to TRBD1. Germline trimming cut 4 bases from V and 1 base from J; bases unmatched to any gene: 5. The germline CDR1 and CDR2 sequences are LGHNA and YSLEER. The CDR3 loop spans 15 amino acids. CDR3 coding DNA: TGCGCCAGCAGCCCAGGGACAGGAACGAACACTGAAGCTTTCTTT. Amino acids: CASSPGTGTNTEAFF.

This CDR3 is CASRPGQSQETQYF. DNA of the CDR3: TGTGCCAGCAGGCCAGGACAGAGCCAAGAGACCCAGTACTTC. The gene calls are TRBV4-2 and TRBJ2-5; maybe TRBD1 (6 bases). CDR3 size: 14 residues. Between the trimmed V and J ends, which lost 6 bases and 1 base, there was a span of 12 bases. The germline V gene has CDR1 LGHNA and CDR2 YNFKEQ.

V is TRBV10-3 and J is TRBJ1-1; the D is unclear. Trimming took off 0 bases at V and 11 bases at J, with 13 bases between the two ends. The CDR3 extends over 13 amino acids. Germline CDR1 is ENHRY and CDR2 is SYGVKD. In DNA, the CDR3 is TGTGCCATCAGTGAGTCTGGGAGTAATATGGCTTTCTTT. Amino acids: CAISESGSNMAFF.

CDR3 DNA: TGCGCCAGCAGCCGGTACAGGGACCGGGAGCTGTTTTTT. Residues: CASSRYRDRELFF. This chain uses TRBV4-3 with TRBJ2-2; TRBD1 is a possible D gene (6 bases). Trimming removed 4 bases from V and 9 bases from J, with 12 bases in between. The CDR3 totals 13 residues. The germline CDR1 and CDR2 sequences are LGHNA and YSLEER.

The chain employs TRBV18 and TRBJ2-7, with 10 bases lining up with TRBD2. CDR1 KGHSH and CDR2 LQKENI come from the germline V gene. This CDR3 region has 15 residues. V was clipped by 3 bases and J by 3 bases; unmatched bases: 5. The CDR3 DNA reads TGTGCCAGCTCACCTCCAGAGCGGGGGGGCTACGAGCAGTACTTC. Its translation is CASSPPERGGYEQYF.

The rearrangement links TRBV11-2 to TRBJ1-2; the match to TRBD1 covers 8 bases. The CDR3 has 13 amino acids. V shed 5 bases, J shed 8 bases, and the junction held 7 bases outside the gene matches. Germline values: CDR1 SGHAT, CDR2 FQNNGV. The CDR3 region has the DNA TGTGCCAGCAGCCCCGGGACAGGTGGGGGCTACACCTTC. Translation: CASSPGTGGGYTF.

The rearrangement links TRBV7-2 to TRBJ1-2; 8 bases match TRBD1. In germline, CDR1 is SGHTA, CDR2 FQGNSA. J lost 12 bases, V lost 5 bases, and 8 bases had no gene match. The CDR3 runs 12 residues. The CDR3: CASSPPGQVHTF. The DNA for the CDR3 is TGTGCCAGCAGCCCCCCGGGACAGGTACACACCTTC.

CDR3 amino acids: CASSASLWDRTYEQYF. CDR3 coding DNA: TGTGCCAGCAGCGCCAGCCTATGGGACAGGACCTACGAGCAGTACTTC. The chain is built from TRBV9 and TRBJ2-7, with 8 bases aligning to TRBD1. The J segment lost 2 bases and the V segment lost 3 bases, leaving 10 bases of the junction unmatched. The CDR3 is made up of 16 amino acids. Germline V gene data show CDR1 as SGDLS and CDR2 as YYNGEE.

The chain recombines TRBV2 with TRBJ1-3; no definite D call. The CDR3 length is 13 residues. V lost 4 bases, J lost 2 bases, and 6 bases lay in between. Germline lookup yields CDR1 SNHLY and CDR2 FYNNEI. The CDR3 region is CASSAVPGNTIYF. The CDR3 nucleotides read TGTGCCAGCAGTGCCGTCCCTGGAAACACCATATATTTT.

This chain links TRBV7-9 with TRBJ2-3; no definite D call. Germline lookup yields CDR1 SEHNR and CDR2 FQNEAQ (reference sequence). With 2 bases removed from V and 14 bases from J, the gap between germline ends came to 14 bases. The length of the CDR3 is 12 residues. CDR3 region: CASSLMEKHLYF. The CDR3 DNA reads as TGTGCCAGCAGCTTAATGGAGAAACACCTGTATTTT.

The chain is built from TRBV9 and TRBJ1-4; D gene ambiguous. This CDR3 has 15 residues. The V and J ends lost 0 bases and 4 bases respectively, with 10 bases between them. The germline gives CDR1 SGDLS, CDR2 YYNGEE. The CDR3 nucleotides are TGTGCCAGCAGCGTAGTCGGGGAAGTTAATGAAAAACTGTTTTTT. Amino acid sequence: CASSVVGEVNEKLFF.

The CDR3 sequence is CASSVGGGASGELFF. CDR3 nucleotide sequence: TGTGCCAGCAGCGTAGGTGGGGGGGCGTCCGGGGAGCTGTTTTTT. The chain recombines TRBV9 with TRBJ2-2; D is perhaps TRBD2 (7 bases). V lost 0 bases to trimming and J lost 6 bases, with 12 bases between them. The CDR3 has 15 residues. Looked up from germline, CDR1 is SGDLS and CDR2 is YYNGEE.

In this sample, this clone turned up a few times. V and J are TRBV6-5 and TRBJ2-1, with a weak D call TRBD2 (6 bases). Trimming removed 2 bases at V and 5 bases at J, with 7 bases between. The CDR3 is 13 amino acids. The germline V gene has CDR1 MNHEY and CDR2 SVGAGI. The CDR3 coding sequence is TGTGCCAGCAGTTACGGGACTCACAATGAGCAGTTCTTC. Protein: CASSYGTHNEQFF.

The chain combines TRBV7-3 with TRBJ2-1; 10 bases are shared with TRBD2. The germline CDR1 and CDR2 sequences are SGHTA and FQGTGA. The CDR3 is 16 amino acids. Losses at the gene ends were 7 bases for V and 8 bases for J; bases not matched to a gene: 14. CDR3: CASTLRPSGGAYEQFF. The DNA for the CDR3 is TGTGCCAGCACCCTACGCCCCAGCGGGGGGGCATATGAGCAGTTCTTC.

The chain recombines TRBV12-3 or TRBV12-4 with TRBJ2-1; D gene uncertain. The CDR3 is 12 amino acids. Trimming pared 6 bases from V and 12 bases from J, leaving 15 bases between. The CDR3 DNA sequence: TGTGCCAGCAGCCCCGGTTTGGGCAGGCAGTTCTTC. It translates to CASSPGLGRQFF.

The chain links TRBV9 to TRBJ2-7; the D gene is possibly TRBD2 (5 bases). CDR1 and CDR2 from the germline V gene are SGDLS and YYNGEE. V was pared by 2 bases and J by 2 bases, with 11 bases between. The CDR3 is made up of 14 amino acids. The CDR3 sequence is CASSVGDATYEQYF. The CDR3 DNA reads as TGTGCCAGCAGCGTCGGGGATGCTACCTACGAGCAGTACTTC.